This entry lists 26 T cell receptor beta chains sequenced from one sample in a study of T cell changes during pregnancy in multiple sclerosis. Clones were read by immunoSEQ multiplex PCR, and TCRdb kept only the in-frame ones, dropping some. This table has 85,000 to 100,000 clones, more than 85% appearing once. Sequenced here: peripheral blood, sampled before pregnancy. The receptors shown here come from a female donor with multiple sclerosis, enrolled in a pregnancy study.

The J gene is TRBJ2-7, the V gene TRBV9, with TRBD1 identical over 8 bases. Losses at the gene ends were 4 bases for V and 3 bases for J; bases not matched to a gene: 15. The CDR3 totals 17 residues. Germline V CDR1 and CDR2: SGDLS, YYNGEE. The CDR3 spells CASSSKDRALPGYEQYF. The CDR3 DNA sequence: TGTGCCAGCAGCTCCAAGGACAGGGCTCTACCGGGCTACGAGCAGTACTTC.

The chain combines TRBV29-1 with TRBJ2-1; TRBD2 agrees at 15 bases. Germline V gene lookup returns CDR1 SQVTM and CDR2 ANQGSEA. The V and J ends lost 4 bases and 5 bases, in that order; junction bases with no gene match: 3. The CDR3 covers 15 residues. The CDR3 loop is CSVAGTSGGNNEQFF. CDR3 nucleotides: TGCAGCGTTGCCGGGACTAGCGGGGGGAACAATGAGCAGTTCTTC.

The J gene is TRBJ2-2, the V gene TRBV7-9; D gene ambiguous. Trimming cost V 5 bases and J 4 bases, with 11 bases left between them. Germline assignment: CDR1 SEHNR and CDR2 FQNEAQ (reference sequence). The CDR3 sequence is 14 residues long. DNA for the CDR3: TGTGCCAGCAGCCCCCCCATGAGCACCGGGGAGCTGTTTTTT. The encoded protein is CASSPPMSTGELFF.

The count of this clone is one. The rearrangement joins TRBV20-1 to TRBJ2-1, with D possibly matching TRBD1 (5 bases). This CDR3 region has 11 residues. Trimming shortened V by 6 bases and J by 4 bases, and 7 bases separated the two germline ends. From germline, CDR1 is DFQATT and CDR2 SNEGSKA (reference sequence). CDR3 nucleotide sequence: TGCAGTGCCTCAGGGTACAATGAGCAGTTCTTC. This codes for CSASGYNEQFF.

V gene TRBV18 combines with J gene TRBJ2-1; maybe TRBD2 (5 bases). There are 12 residues in the CDR3. V was shortened by 6 bases and J by 6 bases, with 9 bases between the two germline ends. From germline, CDR1 is KGHSH and CDR2 LQKENI. This chain's CDR3 is CASSWRANEQFF. The CDR3 DNA is TGTGCCAGCTCCTGGCGGGCCAATGAGCAGTTCTTC.

The V and J genes are TRBV6-6 and TRBJ2-7, with TRBD2 matching over 11 bases. Germline trimming cut 4 bases from V and 4 bases from J; bases unmatched to any gene: 6. The CDR3 has 15 amino acids. Germline CDR1 is MNHNY and CDR2 is SVGAGI (reference sequence). The CDR3 DNA follows: TGTGCCAGCAGTTCCTTCACTAGCGGGGGTTACGAGCAGTACTTC. Its translation: CASSSFTSGGYEQYF.

V usage is TRBV7-9 and J usage is TRBJ1-5; possible D gene TRBD1, 5 bases. Trimming cost V 3 bases and J 2 bases, with 11 bases left between them. The germline V gene encodes CDR1 SEHNR and CDR2 FQNEAQ (reference sequence). The CDR3 length is 15 residues. The CDR3 here is CASSLDSGGNQPQHF. CDR3 bases: TGTGCCAGCAGCTTGGATTCGGGGGGCAATCAGCCCCAGCATTTT.

CDR3 sequence: CASSLVYSNYGYTF. The CDR3 region has the DNA TGCGCCAGCAGCTTGGTCTACAGCAACTATGGCTACACCTTC. The chain couples TRBV5-1 to TRBJ1-2; D unclear. The CDR3 has 14 amino acids. Germline CDR1 is SGHRS and CDR2 is YFSETQ. V shed 0 bases and J shed 2 bases, with 8 bases lying between them.

This sequence joins TRBV6-1 and TRBJ1-2, with D maybe TRBD1 (6 bases). V shed 0 bases and J shed 5 bases, with 10 bases lying between them. The germline gives CDR1 MNHNS, CDR2 SASEGT. This CDR3 is 14 amino acids long. For the CDR3, the DNA is TGTGCCAGCAGTGAAGCGCTAACAGGGTATGGCTACACCTTC. Its translation: CASSEALTGYGYTF.

V is TRBV7-9 and J is TRBJ2-3; TRBD2 is a possible D gene (6 bases). CDR1 is SEHNR, CDR2 FQNEAQ, per germline (reference sequence). V was cut by 0 bases and J by 0 bases, with 13 bases left in between. This CDR3 comprises 17 residues. Written as DNA, the CDR3 is TGTGCCAGCAGCTTAGCAGCGCGGGGACCTAGCACAGATACGCAGTATTTT. As protein: CASSLAARGPSTDTQYF.

The rearrangement links TRBV7-6 to TRBJ1-2; D remains ambiguous. There are 16 residues in the CDR3. V lost 1 base and J 4 bases, leaving 16 bases between the germline ends. Germline CDR1 is SGHVS and CDR2 is FNYEAQ. Written as DNA, the CDR3 is TGTGCCAGCAGCTTAGAAGGCGGCCCAGCTCCCTATGGCTACACCTTC. It encodes CASSLEGGPAPYGYTF.

This chain links TRBV28 with TRBJ2-2; 7 bases fit TRBD1. V lost 10 bases to trimming and J lost 5 bases; unmatched junction nucleotides: 7. CDR3 length: 13 amino acids. From germline, CDR1 is MDHEN and CDR2 SYDVKM. The CDR3: CAIWGQPTGELFF. CDR3 DNA sequence: TGTGCCATTTGGGGACAGCCGACCGGGGAGCTGTTTTTT.

This clone was seen just once. The chain is built from TRBV5-1 and TRBJ2-1; D perhaps matches TRBD1 (5 bases). The CDR3 sequence is 15 residues long. The V end lost 5 bases, the J end lost 2 bases, and 14 bases lay between the germline ends. CDR1 and CDR2 (germline): SGHRS, YFSETQ. The DNA for the CDR3 is TGCGCCAGCAGTCCTAAAGTGGGGCCCTACAATGAGCAGTTCTTC. This translates into CASSPKVGPYNEQFF.

The V and J genes are TRBV19 and TRBJ2-3; tentatively, D is TRBD2 (7 bases). Looked up from germline, CDR1 is LNHDA and CDR2 is SQIVND (reference sequence). With 3 bases removed from V and 3 bases from J, the gap between germline ends came to 10 bases. This CDR3 has 14 residues. The CDR3 reads CASSIGGATDTQYF. The CDR3 nucleotides are TGTGCCAGTAGTATTGGGGGGGCGACAGATACGCAGTATTTT.

The chain carries TRBV4-3 and TRBJ1-2, with TRBD1 identical over 7 bases. Germline CDR1 reads LGHNA; CDR2 reads YSLEER. The V and J ends lost 4 bases and 0 bases, in that order; junction bases with no gene match: 8. The CDR3 consists of 16 residues. CDR3 loop: CASSLDRDRSNYGYTF. The CDR3 DNA sequence: TGCGCCAGCAGCCTAGATCGGGACAGATCTAACTATGGCTACACCTTC.

The CDR3 protein is CASSHRGTGNTIYF. Written as DNA, the CDR3 is TGTGCCAGCAGCCACAGGGGGACCGGAAACACCATATATTTT. The rearrangement links TRBV9 to TRBJ1-3, with TRBD1 matching 8 bases. Per the germline V gene, CDR1 is SGDLS and CDR2 is YYNGEE. The CDR3 sequence is 14 residues long. The V segment lost 4 bases and the J segment 4 bases; nucleotides outside the gene matches: 4.

This chain links TRBV5-1 with TRBJ1-4; the match to TRBD1 covers 7 bases. V gave up 4 bases and J gave up 8 bases; unmatched junction bases: 8. The CDR3 extends over 14 amino acids. CDR1 is SGHRS, CDR2 YFSETQ, per germline. The CDR3 is CASSHPTGFEKLFF. The CDR3 DNA is TGCGCCAGCAGCCATCCGACAGGGTTCGAAAAACTGTTTTTT.

The chain couples TRBV14 to TRBJ1-1; D remains unclear. Germline lookup yields CDR1 SGHDN and CDR2 FVKESK. Trimming pared 5 bases from V and 5 bases from J, leaving 12 bases between. The CDR3 runs to 13 residues. The CDR3 spells CASSSSRGTEAFF. As DNA, the CDR3 is TGTGCCAGCAGCAGCAGTCGAGGGACTGAAGCTTTCTTT.

This rearrangement joins TRBV5-1 to TRBJ2-5; the D is unclear. Trimming took 4 bases from V and 3 from J, leaving 16 bases between them. This CDR3 has 15 amino acids. CDR1 SGHRS and CDR2 YFSETQ come from the germline V gene. The CDR3, as DNA: TGCGCCAGCAGCGGTTTAACCGGAGTCAAAGAGACCCAGTACTTC. Its translation: CASSGLTGVKETQYF.

The genes are TRBV7-3 and TRBJ2-1; D is perhaps TRBD2 (6 bases). This CDR3 region has 15 residues. Germline V lookup: CDR1 SGHTA, CDR2 FQGTGA. V gave up 5 bases and J gave up 1 base, with 12 bases separating them. For the CDR3, the DNA is TGTGCCAGCAGCATCCGCGGGGATTCCTACAATGAGCAGTTCTTC. This translates into CASSIRGDSYNEQFF.

For the CDR3, the DNA is TGTGCCACCAGCAGAGATCGCTCGGGACTAGCGGGAGGAGACACCGGGGAGCTGTTTTTT. Protein: CATSRDRSGLAGGDTGELFF. This chain links TRBV15 with TRBJ2-2; 15 nucleotides align to TRBD2. Losses at the gene ends were 0 bases for V and 3 bases for J; bases not matched to a gene: 8. Germline values: CDR1 LNHNV, CDR2 YYDKDF (reference sequence). There are 20 residues in the CDR3.

This clone was found once. The V gene is TRBV29-1, the J gene TRBJ2-1; 13 bases map to TRBD2. The ends lost 6 bases at V and 4 bases at J; junction bases unmatched: 6. Germline CDR1 is SQVTM and CDR2 is ANQGSEA. The CDR3 consists of 15 residues. The CDR3 is CSVAGTSGVYNEQFF. CDR3 nucleotide sequence: TGCAGCGTAGCCGGGACTAGCGGGGTTTACAATGAGCAGTTCTTC.

This chain connects TRBV18 to TRBJ2-1; the match to TRBD2 covers 16 bases. The CDR3 is made up of 19 amino acids. V shed 1 base and J 9 bases; nucleotides not matched to a gene: 12. Germline V gene lookup returns CDR1 KGHSH and CDR2 LQKENI. Here the CDR3 reads CASSPLGTSGRVISGEQFF. In DNA form, the CDR3 reads TGTGCCAGCTCACCACTAGGGACTAGCGGGAGGGTGATTAGCGGTGAGCAGTTCTTC.

This chain connects TRBV6-5 to TRBJ1-5; D remains unclear. V was trimmed by 2 bases and J by 0 bases, leaving 5 bases between them. Germline loops: CDR1 MNHEY, CDR2 SVGAGI. The CDR3 is 14 amino acids. Here the CDR3 reads CASSYDNSNQPQHF. The CDR3 nucleotides read TGTGCCAGCAGTTACGACAATAGCAATCAGCCCCAGCATTTT.

This clone was seen only once. The rearrangement joins TRBV6-5 to TRBJ1-2, with 8 bases lining up with TRBD1. Trimming took 0 bases from V and 2 from J; bases not matched to a gene: 2. Germline V gene lookup returns CDR1 MNHEY and CDR2 SVGAGI. This CDR3 has 15 amino acids. CDR3 in DNA: TGTGCCAGCAGTTACTCGAGACAGGGGAACTATGGCTACACCTTC. It translates to CASSYSRQGNYGYTF.

About this clone: Distinct nucleotide sequences in the sample also encode this CDR3. This rearrangement joins TRBV27 to TRBJ1-1, with D uncertain. Germline V gene sequence: CDR1 MNHEY, CDR2 SMNVEV (reference sequence). The germline V and J ends were trimmed by 5 bases and 5 bases, with 6 bases remaining between them. CDR3 size: 11 residues. The CDR3 bases are TGTGCCAGCAGTCCCGGGACTGAAGCTTTCTTT. Protein product: CASSPGTEAFF.